This TCR beta chain is drawn from a study of Tregs in tolerant kidney transplant recipients. The overall study: An approximately 3-day belatacept mixed lymphocyte reaction, sometimes plus 5-day graft donor restimulation, preceded CD4+CD25+CD127- sorting. Sorting used antibodies to exclude donor cells.

Study outcomes and limitations: This study did not directly address biological reproducibility.

About this clone: Its antigen is not identified.

Method: immunoSEQ multiplex PCR; TCRdb's copy keeps in-frame clones and lacks some. This repertoire shows approximately 30,000 clones, 65% to 85% found once; its top ten account for approximately 2%. The sequence was collected from a human donor in good health. Sequences were obtained from Tregs from blood cultured with allogeneic cells.

CDR3 in DNA: TGTGCCAGCAGCTTAGTCTCCGGGGGCCATAATACGCAGTATTTT. It translates to CASSLVSGGHNTQYF. V and J are TRBV11-3 and TRBJ2-3; either TRBD1 or TRBD2 may fit D (6 bases each). Trimming removed 1 base from V and 7 bases from J, with 15 bases in between. Germline CDR1 and CDR2: SGHNT and YENEEA. The CDR3 runs to 15 residues.